The text below deals with one T cell receptor (beta chain). Its antigen is not identified. The data originate from a study of vaccination effects on CD4 cells after COVID-19. Some clones are missing from TCRdb's copy, which holds only in-frame ones; the method was immunoSEQ multiplex PCR. The sample contains approximately 65,000 clones, about 74% of which appear only once. CDR3 size: 15 residues. The germline V gene encodes CDR1 MNHNS and CDR2 SASEGT. V was pared by 2 bases and J by 4 bases, with 14 bases between. Peptide-pool stimulation followed by sequencing identified expanded antigen-specific CD4+ clonotypes in the ViraFEST assay. Once cultured for approximately eleven days, the cells underwent separation to obtain CD4+ T cells. Each participant was administered two doses of either the BNT162b2 or the mRNA-1273 vaccine.

Sequenced material: CD4+ T cells from PBMCs cultured with HCoV-229E spike peptides, taken after COVID-19 vaccination. The chain carries TRBV6-1 and TRBJ1-1; tentatively, D is TRBD1 (6 bases). This TCR came from a human donor who received a COVID-19 vaccine. CDR3 in DNA: TGTGCCAGCAGTGAAAAGGGGGGGCTTGGCACTGAAGCTTTCTTT. Residues: CASSEKGGLGTEAFF.